This T cell receptor (beta chain) was found in a study of blood T cell repertoires in COVID-19. The overall study: Collection of acute and convalescent COVID-19 samples took place in the United States, Italy and Spain. Sample material is recorded as cDNA or gDNA derived from T cells, B-cell-depleted T cells, or PBMCs.

Looked up from germline, CDR1 is MNHEY and CDR2 is SMNVEV (reference sequence). This CDR3 is built from 15 residues. The V end was cut by 6 bases, the J end by 6 bases, with 18 bases between. In the original workflow: Estimated nucleated cell counts came from reference gene primer amplification. Assay used: immunoSEQ multiplex PCR; TCRdb lists only in-frame clones, some missing. Clone size and V and J calls were adopted from that table, with D and trimming inferred from the DNA. The sample has approximately 170,000 clones; 83% are singletons. The material sequenced was peripheral blood. The chain links TRBV27 to TRBJ1-5; perhaps TRBD1 as D (6 bases). The origin of this receptor is an elderly woman with acute or convalescent COVID-19. Here the CDR3 reads CASRAGQQGIQPQHF. The CDR3 DNA sequence: TGTGCCAGCAGGGCCGGACAGCAGGGAATTCAGCCCCAGCATTTT.